Each of the 26 T cell receptor beta chains below was sequenced from the same sample in a study of T cell responses to AZD1222 COVID-19 vaccine. Assay used: immunoSEQ multiplex PCR; TCRdb lists only in-frame clones, some missing. The sample records about 97,000 clones, roughly 87% being singletons. Sequencing used peripheral blood, obtained on day 0 of AZD1222 vaccination. All receptors come from an adult in good health.

The count of this clone is one. The V call is TRBV5-5, the J call TRBJ1-2; D unclear. V shed 0 bases and J shed 4 bases, with 10 bases lying between them. The length of the CDR3 is 14 residues. Germline V CDR1 and CDR2: SGHKS, YYEKEE (reference sequence). CDR3 nucleotides: TGTGCCAGCAGCTTGGTTGCAACCCTCTATGGCTACACCTTC. Protein: CASSLVATLYGYTF.

This clone was seen once. The V and J genes are TRBV18 and TRBJ1-1; 7 bases are a match to TRBD1. There are 14 residues in the CDR3. Trimming cost V 3 bases and J 6 bases; bases outside gene matches: 7. CDR1 and CDR2 (germline): KGHSH, LQKENI. The CDR3 loop is CASSPPDRVAEAFF. As DNA, the CDR3 is TGTGCCAGCTCACCCCCAGACAGGGTTGCTGAAGCTTTCTTT.

The CDR3 DNA is TGTGCCAGCAGTCCAGGCAGTGCCCTCACGTGGCGGGCAGCTTTCTTT. Translation gives CASSPGSALTWRAAFF. The chain is built from TRBV28 and TRBJ1-1; D gene uncertain. The CDR3 extends over 16 amino acids. V was clipped by 5 bases and J by 10 bases, with 26 bases between them. The germline V gene has CDR1 MDHEN and CDR2 SYDVKM.

The chain links TRBV29-1 to TRBJ2-7, with unresolved D. From germline, CDR1 is SQVTM and CDR2 ANQGSEA. The V end lost 7 bases, the J end lost 4 bases, and 11 bases lay between the germline ends. The CDR3 consists of 11 residues. CDR3 nucleotide sequence: TGCAGCGCCGAGGTTCAATACGAGCAGTACTTC. It is translated as CSAEVQYEQYF.

The V and J genes are TRBV9 and TRBJ2-1; possible D gene TRBD1, 7 bases. Germline CDR1 is SGDLS and CDR2 is YYNGEE. The CDR3 length is 15 residues. With 3 bases removed from V and 7 bases from J, the gap between germline ends came to 17 bases. As DNA, the CDR3 is TGTGCCAGCAGCGCCCAGGGGGGAGATGGTAATGAGCAGTTCTTC. It translates to CASSAQGGDGNEQFF.

The chain employs TRBV7-9 and TRBJ2-2, with D perhaps matching TRBD2 (5 bases). Trimming cost V 5 bases and J 0 bases, with 19 bases left between them. CDR1 and CDR2 (germline): SEHNR, FQNEAQ (reference sequence). The CDR3 extends over 18 amino acids. The CDR3 coding sequence is TGTGCCAGCAGCGGGGTGCGGGCCCCTGAGCCGAACACCGGGGAGCTGTTTTTT. This codes for CASSGVRAPEPNTGELFF.

The V call is TRBV10-2, the J call TRBJ2-1, with 14 bases fitting TRBD2. The germline V gene encodes CDR1 WSHSY and CDR2 SAAADI. V shed 5 bases and J 7 bases; nucleotides not matched to a gene: 7. This CDR3 is built from 16 residues. The CDR3, as DNA: TGCGCCAGCAGTATGGGAGGGACTAGCGGGAGAAATGAGCAGTTCTTC. It translates to CASSMGGTSGRNEQFF.

As regards this clone: Other DNA sequences in this sample translate to the same CDR3. The rearrangement links TRBV6-6 to TRBJ2-5; D remains unclear. Germline V gene sequence: CDR1 MNHNY, CDR2 SVGAGI (reference sequence). V was shortened by 0 bases and J by 4 bases, with 3 bases between the two germline ends. The CDR3 is 12 residues long. CDR3 sequence (DNA): TGTGCCAGCAGTTACTCGGGAGAGACCCAGTACTTC. This codes for CASSYSGETQYF.

The genes are TRBV11-2 and TRBJ2-7, with 8 bases aligning to TRBD2. Germline V gene lookup returns CDR1 SGHAT and CDR2 FQNNGV. The CDR3 sequence is 15 residues long. Unmatched junction bases numbered 4, after V lost 0 bases and J lost 3 bases. As DNA, the CDR3 is TGTGCCAGCAGCTTAGACCACGGGACTAGCTACGAGCAGTACTTC. Its translation: CASSLDHGTSYEQYF. The variable domain in full, with the rest retrieved from reference TRBV11-2 and TRBJ2-7, is EAGVAQSPRYKIIEKRQSVAFWCNPISGHATLYWYQQILGQGPKLLIQFQNNGVVDDSQLPKDRFSAERLKGVDSTLKIQPAKLEDSAVYLCASSLDHGTSYEQYFGPGTRLTVT.

This clone was observed a handful of times. The chain carries TRBV3-1 (or the pseudogene TRBV3-2) and TRBJ2-1, with D perhaps assigned TRBD1 or TRBD2 (5 bases each). Trimming removed 3 bases from V and 9 bases from J, with 15 bases in between. Germline assignment: CDR1 LGHDT and CDR2 YNNKEL (reference sequence). This CDR3 spans 14 amino acids. The CDR3 sequence: CASSHPGPSSEQFF. The CDR3 nucleotides read TGTGCCAGCAGCCACCCGGGGCCATCTAGTGAGCAGTTCTTC.

The V and J genes are TRBV29-1 and TRBJ1-4; D is possibly TRBD1 (5 bases). V was cut by 4 bases and J by 8 bases, with 11 bases left in between. CDR3 length: 12 residues. In germline, CDR1 is SQVTM, CDR2 ANQGSEA. The CDR3 DNA is TGCAGCGTTGCCGGGACGGCCGAAAAACTGTTTTTT. Its protein is CSVAGTAEKLFF. Drawing the rest from reference TRBV29-1 and TRBJ1-4, the complete variable domain is SAVISQKPSRDICQRGTSLTIQCQVDSQVTMMFWYRQQPGQSLTLIATANQGSEATYESGFVIDKFPISRPNLTFSTLTVSNMSPEDSSIYLCSVAGTAEKLFFGSGTQLSVL.

CDR3 region: CASSYPTRGSSGANVLTF. The CDR3, as DNA: TGCGCCAGCAGCTACCCAACACGGGGGTCTTCTGGGGCCAACGTCCTGACTTTC. This chain links TRBV5-1 with TRBJ2-6; D is perhaps TRBD2 (6 bases). The CDR3 loop spans 18 amino acids. From germline, CDR1 is SGHRS and CDR2 YFSETQ. V gave up 3 bases and J gave up 1 base, with 17 bases separating them.

The chain joins TRBV5-8 to TRBJ1-5, with D unclear. V lost 1 base, J lost 13 bases, and 6 bases lay in between. The CDR3 is made up of 10 amino acids. From germline, CDR1 is SGHTS and CDR2 YDEGEE. This CDR3 is CASSLNSQHF. In nucleotides, the CDR3 is TGTGCCAGCAGCTTGAACAGTCAGCATTTT.

The chain links TRBV11-2 to TRBJ1-1; 7 bases are shared with TRBD1. Trimming removed 8 bases from V and 0 bases from J; junction bases left unmatched: 9. Germline V gives CDR1 SGHAT, CDR2 FQNNGV. The length of the CDR3 is 15 residues. This chain's CDR3 is CASRRPGGLNTEAFF. The CDR3 nucleotides are TGTGCCAGCCGACGACCAGGGGGACTGAACACTGAAGCTTTCTTT.

This chain links TRBV10-2 with TRBJ1-5, with TRBD1 identical over 7 bases. The CDR3 runs to 13 residues. Germline trimming cut 6 bases from V and 7 bases from J; bases unmatched to any gene: 6. The germline V gene has CDR1 WSHSY and CDR2 SAAADI. The CDR3 coding sequence is TGCGCCAGCAGGGGGGACAGAGGACAGCCCCAGCATTTT. The encoded protein is CASRGDRGQPQHF.

In DNA, the CDR3 is TGCGCCAGCAGCTTGGCCATGGGGAACACTGAAGCTTTCTTT. It is translated as CASSLAMGNTEAFF. The gene calls are TRBV5-1 and TRBJ1-1; D ambiguous. V lost 0 bases and J 1 base, leaving 7 bases between the germline ends. CDR1 and CDR2 (germline): SGHRS, YFSETQ. The CDR3 consists of 14 residues.

The genes are TRBV6-2 or TRBV6-3 and TRBJ2-3; D is tentatively TRBD1 or TRBD2 (5 bases each). Trimming stripped 0 bases from V and 6 bases from J, with 13 bases between. Germline CDR1 MNHEY, CDR2 SVGEGT. The CDR3 is 15 residues long. CDR3 residues: CASSYSGQRPDTQYF. The CDR3 nucleotides are TGTGCCAGCAGTTACTCGGGGCAGCGGCCGGATACGCAGTATTTT.

The chain joins TRBV19 to TRBJ2-7, with D unresolved. V dropped 7 bases and J dropped 4 bases, with 11 bases sitting between them. CDR1 LNHDA and CDR2 SQIVND come from the germline V gene (reference sequence). The CDR3 extends over 12 amino acids. CDR3 region: CASKHVAYEQYF. The CDR3 coding sequence is TGTGCCAGTAAGCACGTAGCTTACGAGCAGTACTTC.

CDR3 region: CASSLVGNTYNEQFF. In nucleotides, the CDR3 is TGTGCCAGCAGCTTGGTGGGGAACACCTACAATGAGCAGTTCTTC. This chain links TRBV5-6 with TRBJ2-1; D is unclear. The CDR3 totals 15 residues. Trimming removed 0 bases from V and 2 bases from J, with 9 bases in between. Germline V gene sequence: CDR1 SGHDT, CDR2 YYEEEE.

CDR3 sequence (DNA): TGTGCCAGCAGTCTCACAGGGGGGACTGAAGCTTTCTTT. It encodes CASSLTGGTEAFF. This chain joins TRBV27 and TRBJ1-1; 8 bases are a match to TRBD1. V dropped 5 bases and J dropped 5; count of bases not matched to a gene: 4. The germline V gene has CDR1 MNHEY and CDR2 SMNVEV (reference sequence). This CDR3 has 13 amino acids.

The chain is built from TRBV19 and TRBJ1-2; D call uncertain. V was clipped by 0 bases and J by 5 bases, with 13 bases between them. The CDR3 length is 15 residues. From germline, CDR1 is LNHDA and CDR2 SQIVND (reference sequence). The CDR3 reads CASSIDRTLDYGYTF. Here the CDR3 DNA reads TGTGCCAGTAGTATAGATCGGACTTTAGATTATGGCTACACCTTC.

This chain links TRBV18 with TRBJ1-1, with D hard to call. Per germline, CDR1 KGHSH and CDR2 LQKENI. This CDR3 is 15 amino acids long. V was clipped by 4 bases and J by 0 bases, with 12 bases between them. The CDR3 nucleotides are TGTGCCAGCTCACAGGGTGCGGGCATGAACACTGAAGCTTTCTTT. This translates into CASSQGAGMNTEAFF.

The sample holds one count of this clone. The chain is built from TRBV6-1 and TRBJ1-2, with D uncertain. Germline V gives CDR1 MNHNS, CDR2 SASEGT. The CDR3 runs to 14 residues. Trimming took off 0 bases at V and 4 bases at J, with 9 bases between the two ends. CDR3 loop: CASSEAKGIYGYTF. CDR3 coding DNA: TGTGCCAGCAGTGAAGCGAAGGGTATCTATGGCTACACCTTC.

The V gene is TRBV3-1 (or the pseudogene TRBV3-2), the J gene TRBJ1-2; D is uncertain. The V gene lost 1 base and the J gene lost 2 bases, with 8 bases spanning the gap. The CDR3 totals 14 residues. Germline V lookup: CDR1 LGHDT, CDR2 YNNKEL (reference sequence). DNA for the CDR3: TGTGCCAGCAGCCAAGTAATCTACAACTATGGCTACACCTTC. It codes for CASSQVIYNYGYTF.

The V gene is TRBV30, the J gene TRBJ2-7, with D maybe TRBD2 (6 bases). Germline lookup yields CDR1 GTSNPN and CDR2 SVGIG (reference sequence). The CDR3 totals 14 residues. Trimming cost V 5 bases and J 2 bases, with 16 bases left between them. For the CDR3, the DNA is TGTGCCTGGGGTTCGGGACTCCGGACCTACGAGCAGTACTTC. Protein: CAWGSGLRTYEQYF.

The chain couples TRBV7-2 to TRBJ1-1; 7 nucleotides match TRBD1. The trim removed 6 bases at V and 4 bases at J, leaving 5 bases unmatched. CDR1 and CDR2 (germline): SGHTA, FQGNSA. The CDR3 loop spans 13 amino acids. The CDR3, as DNA: TGTGCCAGCAGTTGGGGACAGACCACTGAAGCTTTCTTT. Its translation: CASSWGQTTEAFF.